The 23 T cell receptor beta chains below come from one sample, sequenced in a study of cytomegalovirus exposure and HLA in healthy donors. The PCR ran on 60 Vbeta and 13 Jbeta primers. Data came from immunoSEQ multiplex PCR; TCRdb stores just in-frame clones and leaves some out. This table has about 160,000 clones, over 80% appearing once. The sample consisted of PBMCs. These receptors came from a boy aged 2-9 years in good health and CMV-seronegative.

The chain couples TRBV5-4 to TRBJ2-5; unclear D gene. Germline CDR1 SGHNT, CDR2 YYREEE (reference sequence). V shed 4 bases and J shed 2 bases, with 9 bases lying between them. This CDR3 is 13 amino acids long. For the CDR3, the DNA is TGTGCCAGCAGCCACTGGCGGCAAGAGACCCAGTACTTC. It codes for CASSHWRQETQYF.

The chain uses TRBV5-4 and TRBJ2-1; 7 bases match TRBD2. With V trimmed by 5 bases and J by 2 bases, 7 bases remained unmatched. Germline V gene data show CDR1 as SGHNT and CDR2 as YYREEE (reference sequence). The CDR3 is 15 residues long. CDR3 amino acids: CASSSGGKPYNEQFF. For the CDR3, the DNA is TGTGCCAGCAGTTCGGGGGGTAAACCCTACAATGAGCAGTTCTTC.

The chain combines TRBV7-9 with TRBJ1-1; D gene unclear. The CDR3 extends over 12 amino acids. The germline gives CDR1 SEHNR, CDR2 FQNEAQ (reference sequence). Trimming shortened V by 1 base and J by 9 bases, and 9 bases separated the two germline ends. The CDR3 coding sequence is TGTGCCAGCAGCTTAGATAGTAGCAAAGCTTTCTTT. It codes for CASSLDSSKAFF.

The chain couples TRBV18 to TRBJ2-1; 13 bases are shared with TRBD2. V trimming: 1 base; J trimming: 7 bases; junction bases outside the gene matches: 1. Germline CDR1 and CDR2: KGHSH and LQKENI. The CDR3 length is 15 residues. The CDR3 bases are TGTGCCAGCTCACCACGGACTAGCGGGAGTAATGAGCAGTTCTTC. This translates into CASSPRTSGSNEQFF.

The V and J genes are TRBV7-2 and TRBJ1-1, with TRBD1 as a possible D gene (6 bases). The CDR3 covers 16 residues. CDR1 and CDR2 (germline): SGHTA, FQGNSA. The V end was cut by 4 bases, the J end by 4 bases, with 19 bases between. The CDR3 protein is CASSSTGKGMGTEAFF. In DNA form, the CDR3 reads TGTGCCAGCAGCTCCACAGGGAAGGGTATGGGCACTGAAGCTTTCTTT.

The gene calls are TRBV14 and TRBJ2-7; 8 bases align to TRBD2. Germline lookup yields CDR1 SGHDN and CDR2 FVKESK. Trimming at V came to 0 bases and at J to 2 bases, leaving 3 bases not matched to a gene. CDR3 length: 15 amino acids. This chain's CDR3 is CASSQDGGRTYEQYF. Written as DNA, the CDR3 is TGTGCCAGCAGCCAAGATGGCGGGAGGACCTACGAGCAGTACTTC.

This clone was counted a single time. This rearrangement joins TRBV10-3 to TRBJ2-3, with 7 positions matching TRBD2. Germline CDR1 and CDR2: ENHRY and SYGVKD. V gave up 6 bases and J gave up 3 bases; unmatched junction bases: 15. This CDR3 contains 17 residues. The CDR3 sequence: CAISRVGAGDPTDTQYF. The CDR3 bases are TGTGCCATCAGCCGAGTCGGCGCGGGGGACCCGACAGATACGCAGTATTTT.

The rearrangement links TRBV7-9 to TRBJ2-3; 12 nucleotides agree with TRBD2. The germline V gene encodes CDR1 SEHNR and CDR2 FQNEAQ (reference sequence). The CDR3 spans 16 residues. The V gene end was trimmed by 3 bases and the J gene end by 4 bases; junction bases not matched to a gene: 5. Here the CDR3 reads CASSFRLAGEADTQYF. The CDR3, as DNA: TGTGCCAGCAGCTTCCGACTAGCGGGAGAGGCAGATACGCAGTATTTT.

This clone has a handful of counts. The identical CDR3 is also encoded by other nucleotide sequences in the sample. The chain recombines TRBV28 with TRBJ2-7; D is unresolved. The V gene's germline CDR1 is MDHEN and CDR2 SYDVKM. This CDR3 is built from 11 residues. V was clipped by 5 bases and J by 2 bases, with 4 bases between them. The chain's CDR3 is CASSRAYEQYF. The CDR3 region has the DNA TGTGCCAGCAGTCGCGCCTACGAGCAGTACTTC.

The chain employs TRBV6-5 and TRBJ1-1; 8 bases are a match to TRBD1. This CDR3 comprises 12 residues. The ends lost 5 bases at V and 10 bases at J; junction bases unmatched: 6. Germline CDR1 MNHEY, CDR2 SVGAGI. Here the CDR3 DNA reads TGTGCCAGCAGTGATTTAGACAGGGGAGCTTTCTTT. Amino acid sequence: CASSDLDRGAFF.

The chain links TRBV9 to TRBJ2-3; D gene unclear. The CDR3 loop spans 15 amino acids. Germline V gene sequence: CDR1 SGDLS, CDR2 YYNGEE. V dropped 0 bases and J dropped 2 bases, with 10 bases sitting between them. Written as DNA, the CDR3 is TGTGCCAGCAGCGTAGCTGTCTATTACACAGATACGCAGTATTTT. Residues: CASSVAVYYTDTQYF.

The chain uses TRBV9 and TRBJ2-3; 8 nucleotides line up with TRBD2. After removal of 6 bases from V and 0 bases from J, the junction contained 3 bases not matched to a gene. The CDR3 sequence is 14 residues long. Germline CDR1 is SGDLS and CDR2 is YYNGEE. The CDR3 reads CASNSGVSTDTQYF. The CDR3 DNA follows: TGTGCCAGCAATAGCGGGGTTAGCACAGATACGCAGTATTTT. The entire variable domain, with the rest obtained from reference TRBV9 and TRBJ2-3, is as follows: DSGVTQTPKHLITATGQRVTLRCSPRSGDLSVYWYQQSLDQGLQFLIQYYNGEERAKGNILERFSAQQFPDLHSELNLSSLELGDSALYFCASNSGVSTDTQYFGPGTRLTVL.

The chain employs TRBV15 and TRBJ2-7, with a weak D call TRBD2 (5 bases). V gave up 4 bases and J gave up 4 bases, with 20 bases separating them. The CDR3 covers 16 residues. Germline V gene lookup returns CDR1 LNHNV and CDR2 YYDKDF (reference sequence). The CDR3 sequence is CATSTTQDYPRYEQYF. For the CDR3, the DNA is TGTGCCACCAGCACGACCCAAGACTACCCCAGGTACGAGCAGTACTTC. Full variable domain (missing parts from reference TRBV15 and TRBJ2-7): DAMVIQNPRYQVTQFGKPVTLSCSQTLNHNVMYWYQQKSSQAPKLLFHYYDKDFNNEADTPDNFQSRRPNTSFCFLDIRSPGLGDTAMYLCATSTTQDYPRYEQYFGPGTRLTVT.

V and J are TRBV9 and TRBJ2-2; 7 nucleotides match TRBD2. CDR1 is SGDLS and CDR2 is YYNGEE in the germline V gene. With V trimmed by 2 bases and J by 2 bases, 3 bases remained unmatched. This CDR3 spans 15 amino acids. The CDR3 sequence: CASSVGTTNTGELFF. DNA of the CDR3: TGTGCCAGCAGCGTCGGGACTACCAACACCGGGGAGCTGTTTTTT.

The chain combines TRBV6-5 with TRBJ2-1; D gene uncertain. This CDR3 contains 11 residues. The V gene lost 4 bases and the J gene lost 8 bases, with 6 bases spanning the gap. Germline CDR1 is MNHEY and CDR2 is SVGAGI. The CDR3 loop is CASSFGDEQFF. In nucleotides, the CDR3 is TGTGCCAGCAGTTTCGGTGATGAGCAGTTCTTC.

V and J are TRBV7-9 and TRBJ2-7, with no clear D. There are 14 residues in the CDR3. Germline CDR1 is SEHNR and CDR2 is FQNEAQ (reference sequence). Trimming removed 1 base from V and 9 bases from J, with 16 bases in between. CDR3 loop: CASSLEEVLRGQYF. In nucleotides, the CDR3 is TGTGCCAGCAGCTTAGAAGAGGTACTACGAGGGCAGTACTTC.

The genes are TRBV28 and TRBJ2-7; D gene uncertain. V lost 3 bases and J lost 0, with 9 bases in between. The CDR3 consists of 14 residues. CDR1 MDHEN and CDR2 SYDVKM come from the germline V gene. The CDR3 DNA follows: TGTGCCAGCAGTTTCGTGAGAAGCTCCTACGAGCAGTACTTC. Translation gives CASSFVRSSYEQYF.

This clone was found a few times. V and J are TRBV30 and TRBJ1-5, with D unclear. The CDR3 runs to 13 residues. Germline CDR1 and CDR2: GTSNPN and SVGIG (reference sequence). The V end was cut by 0 bases, the J end by 4 bases, with 7 bases between. CDR3 sequence (DNA): TGTGCCTGGAGTGTACTCGGTAATCAGCCCCAGCATTTT. Residues: CAWSVLGNQPQHF.

The chain has TRBV11-2 and TRBJ2-7; 7 nucleotides match TRBD2. V dropped 1 base and J dropped 3; count of bases not matched to a gene: 6. The CDR3 runs to 15 residues. Per the germline V gene, CDR1 is SGHAT and CDR2 is FQNNGV. The CDR3: CASSLAGREGYEQYV. CDR3 DNA: TGTGCCAGCAGCTTAGCGGGCAGGGAGGGCTACGAGCAGTACGTC.

CDR3 nucleotide sequence: TGTGCCAGTAGTTCCGTAGGGGGAGGGATCGAGCAGTACTTC. Translated, it gives CASSSVGGGIEQYF. The chain combines TRBV19 with TRBJ2-7, with a tentative D call TRBD2 (7 bases). Trimming shortened V by 5 bases and J by 6 bases, and 17 bases separated the two germline ends. Germline CDR1 reads LNHDA; CDR2 reads SQIVND (reference sequence). CDR3 length equals 14 residues.

The J gene is TRBJ2-1, the V gene TRBV14; 8 bases line up with TRBD2. The CDR3 is made up of 15 amino acids. The germline V gene encodes CDR1 SGHDN and CDR2 FVKESK. Unmatched junction bases numbered 8, after V lost 1 base and J lost 9 bases. For the CDR3, the DNA is TGTGCCAGCAGCCAAGCCGGGACTAGTTTGCGTGAGCAGTTCTTC. Its protein product is CASSQAGTSLREQFF.

This chain connects TRBV4-3 to TRBJ2-7, with a possible D match to TRBD2 (7 bases). V lost 1 base to trimming and J lost 3 bases, with 10 bases between them. CDR1 and CDR2 from the germline V gene are LGHNA and YSLEER. This CDR3 is built from 14 residues. The CDR3 sequence: CASSQGGGLYEQYF. The CDR3 coding sequence is TGCGCCAGCAGCCAAGGGGGGGGGCTCTACGAGCAGTACTTC.

The rearrangement joins TRBV5-6 to TRBJ1-5, with no clear D. V lost 2 bases and J lost 4, with 7 bases in between. This CDR3 region has 13 residues. Germline V gives CDR1 SGHDT, CDR2 YYEEEE. The CDR3 region is CASSFWQNQPQHF. The CDR3 region has the DNA TGTGCCAGCAGCTTTTGGCAGAATCAGCCCCAGCATTTT.